This T cell receptor beta chain appears in the sequencing data of a study of cytomegalovirus exposure and HLA in healthy donors. 60 Vbeta and 13 Jbeta primers were used in PCR. Data came from immunoSEQ multiplex PCR; TCRdb stores just in-frame clones and leaves some out. The table has about 180,000 clones, less than 85% seen once. Trimming stripped 1 base from V and 7 bases from J, with 8 bases between. The CDR3 sequence is 13 residues long. Germline lookup yields CDR1 SGHAT and CDR2 FQNNGV. General study points: In vitro checks showed that a few CMV-associated chains really do target CMV antigens.

With regard to this clone: Its specificity is unknown.

In nominal health when sampled, donors likely had unrecorded immune exposures nonetheless. This receptor was identified in a man aged 35 to 55 in good health and CMV-seronegative. The sequencing sample was made of PBMCs. The chain joins TRBV11-2 to TRBJ2-1; D is undetermined. The CDR3 sequence: CASSLGASNEQFF. The CDR3 DNA sequence: TGTGCCAGCAGCTTAGGGGCCTCGAATGAGCAGTTCTTC.